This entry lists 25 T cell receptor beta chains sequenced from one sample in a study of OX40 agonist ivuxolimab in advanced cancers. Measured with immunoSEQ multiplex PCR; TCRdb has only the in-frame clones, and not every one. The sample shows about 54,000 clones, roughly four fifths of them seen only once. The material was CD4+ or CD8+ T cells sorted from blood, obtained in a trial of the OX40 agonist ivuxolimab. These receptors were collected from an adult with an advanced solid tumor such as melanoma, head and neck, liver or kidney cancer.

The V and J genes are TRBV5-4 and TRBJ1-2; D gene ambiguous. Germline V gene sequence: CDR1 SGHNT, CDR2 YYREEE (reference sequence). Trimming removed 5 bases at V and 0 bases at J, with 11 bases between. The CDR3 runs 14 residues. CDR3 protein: CASSPVATNYGYTF. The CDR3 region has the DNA TGTGCCAGCAGTCCCGTCGCAACTAACTATGGCTACACCTTC.

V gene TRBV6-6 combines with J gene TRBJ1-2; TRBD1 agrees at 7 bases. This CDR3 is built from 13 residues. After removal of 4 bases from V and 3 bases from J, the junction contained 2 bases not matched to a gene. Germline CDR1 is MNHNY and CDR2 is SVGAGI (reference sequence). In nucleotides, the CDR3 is TGTGCCAGCAGTTTTGACAGGGACTATGGCTACACCTTC. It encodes CASSFDRDYGYTF.

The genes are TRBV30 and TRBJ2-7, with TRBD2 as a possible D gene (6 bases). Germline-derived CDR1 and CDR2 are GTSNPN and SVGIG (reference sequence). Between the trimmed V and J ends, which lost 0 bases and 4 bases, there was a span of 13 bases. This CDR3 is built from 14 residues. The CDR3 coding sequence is TGTGCCTGGAGTGTAACGGGAGTGGGTTACGAGCAGTACTTC. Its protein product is CAWSVTGVGYEQYF. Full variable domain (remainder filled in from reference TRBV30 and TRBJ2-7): SQTIHQWPATLVQPVGSPLSLECTVEGTSNPNLYWYRQAAGRGLQLLFYSVGIGQISSEVPQNLSASRPQDRQFILSSKKLLLSDSGFYLCAWSVTGVGYEQYFGPGTRLTVT.

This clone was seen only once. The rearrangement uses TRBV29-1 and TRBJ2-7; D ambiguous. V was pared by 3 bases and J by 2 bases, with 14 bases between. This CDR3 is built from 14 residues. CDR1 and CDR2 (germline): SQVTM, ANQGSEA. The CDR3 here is CSVDGGRSTYEQYF. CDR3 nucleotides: TGCAGCGTTGATGGCGGCCGGTCGACCTACGAGCAGTACTTC.

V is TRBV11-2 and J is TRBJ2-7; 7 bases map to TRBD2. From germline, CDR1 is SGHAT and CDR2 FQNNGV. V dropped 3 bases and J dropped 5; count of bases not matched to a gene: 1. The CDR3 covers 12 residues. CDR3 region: CASSLGGNEQYF. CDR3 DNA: TGTGCCAGCAGCTTGGGGGGGAACGAGCAGTACTTC.

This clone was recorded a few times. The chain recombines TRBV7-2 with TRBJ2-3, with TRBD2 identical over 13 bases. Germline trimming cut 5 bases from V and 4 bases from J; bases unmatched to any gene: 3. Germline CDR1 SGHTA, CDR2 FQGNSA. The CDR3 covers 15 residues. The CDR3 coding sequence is TGTGCCAGCAGCCTCGGACTAGCGGGAGCAGATACGCAGTATTTT. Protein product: CASSLGLAGADTQYF.

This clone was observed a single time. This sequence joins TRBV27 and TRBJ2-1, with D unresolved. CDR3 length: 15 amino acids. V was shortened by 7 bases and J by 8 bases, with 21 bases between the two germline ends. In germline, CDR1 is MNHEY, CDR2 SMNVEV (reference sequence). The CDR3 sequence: CASISSGSHRDEQFF. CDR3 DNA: TGTGCCAGCATCTCATCCGGGTCTCATCGCGATGAGCAGTTCTTC.

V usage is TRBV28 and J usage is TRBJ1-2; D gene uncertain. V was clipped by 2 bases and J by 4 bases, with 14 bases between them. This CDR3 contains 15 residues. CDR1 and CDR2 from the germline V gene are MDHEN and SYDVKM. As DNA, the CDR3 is TGTGCCAGCAGTTTACGGAACGTGGTGGGCTATGGCTACACCTTC. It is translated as CASSLRNVVGYGYTF.

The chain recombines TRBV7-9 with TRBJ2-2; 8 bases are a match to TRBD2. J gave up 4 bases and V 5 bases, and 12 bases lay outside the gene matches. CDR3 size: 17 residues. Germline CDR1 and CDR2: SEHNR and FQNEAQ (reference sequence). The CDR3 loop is CASSPGRGGGSTGELFF. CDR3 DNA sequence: TGTGCCAGCAGCCCCGGACGGGGGGGAGGAAGCACCGGGGAGCTGTTTTTT.

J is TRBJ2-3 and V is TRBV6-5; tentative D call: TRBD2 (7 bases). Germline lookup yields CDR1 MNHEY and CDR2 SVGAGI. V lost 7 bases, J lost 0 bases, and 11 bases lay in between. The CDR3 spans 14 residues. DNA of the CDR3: TGTGCCAGCAATAGGGGGGGAAGCACAGATACGCAGTATTTT. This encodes CASNRGGSTDTQYF.

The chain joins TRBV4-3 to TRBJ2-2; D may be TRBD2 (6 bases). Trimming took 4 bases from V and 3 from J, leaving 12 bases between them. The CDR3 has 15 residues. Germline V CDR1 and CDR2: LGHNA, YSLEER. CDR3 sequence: CASSREDPDTGELFF. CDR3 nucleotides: TGCGCCAGCAGCCGGGAGGACCCAGACACCGGGGAGCTGTTTTTT.

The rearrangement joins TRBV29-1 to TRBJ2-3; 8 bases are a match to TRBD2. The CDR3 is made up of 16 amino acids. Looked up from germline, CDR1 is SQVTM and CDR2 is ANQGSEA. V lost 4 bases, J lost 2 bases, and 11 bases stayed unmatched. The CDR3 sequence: CSVAGRAGGDTDTQYF. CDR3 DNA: TGCAGCGTTGCCGGGAGGGCCGGCGGGGACACAGATACGCAGTATTTT.

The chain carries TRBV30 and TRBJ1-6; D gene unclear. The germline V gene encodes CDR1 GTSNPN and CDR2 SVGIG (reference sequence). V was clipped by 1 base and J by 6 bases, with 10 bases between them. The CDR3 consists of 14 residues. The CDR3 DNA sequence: TGTGCCTGGAGTGGTGGGCTTACTAATTCACCCCTCCACTTT. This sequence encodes CAWSGGLTNSPLHF.

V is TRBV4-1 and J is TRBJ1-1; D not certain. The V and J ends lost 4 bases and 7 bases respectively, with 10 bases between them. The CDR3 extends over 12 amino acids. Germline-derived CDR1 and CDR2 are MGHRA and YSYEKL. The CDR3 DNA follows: TGCGCCAGCAGCCCACTTGCGGGTGAAGCTTTCTTT. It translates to CASSPLAGEAFF.

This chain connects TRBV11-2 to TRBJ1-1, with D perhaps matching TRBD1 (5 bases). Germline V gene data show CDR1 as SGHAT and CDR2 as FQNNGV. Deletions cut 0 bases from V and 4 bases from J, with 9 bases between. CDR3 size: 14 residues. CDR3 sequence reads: CASSLEEGFTEAFF. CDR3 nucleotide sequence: TGTGCCAGCAGCTTAGAGGAGGGGTTCACTGAAGCTTTCTTT.

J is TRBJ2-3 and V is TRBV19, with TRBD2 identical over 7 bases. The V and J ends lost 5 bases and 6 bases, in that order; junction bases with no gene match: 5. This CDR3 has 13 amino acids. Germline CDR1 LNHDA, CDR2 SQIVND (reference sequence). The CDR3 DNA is TGTGCCAGTAGTCTGAGGGAGGGCGATACGCAGTATTTT. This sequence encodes CASSLREGDTQYF.

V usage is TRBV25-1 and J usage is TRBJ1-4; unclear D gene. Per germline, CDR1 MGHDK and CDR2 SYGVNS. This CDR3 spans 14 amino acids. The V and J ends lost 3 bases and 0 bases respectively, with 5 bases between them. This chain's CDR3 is CASSEAPTNEKLFF. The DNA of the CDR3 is TGTGCCAGCAGTGAGGCACCAACTAATGAAAAACTGTTTTTT.

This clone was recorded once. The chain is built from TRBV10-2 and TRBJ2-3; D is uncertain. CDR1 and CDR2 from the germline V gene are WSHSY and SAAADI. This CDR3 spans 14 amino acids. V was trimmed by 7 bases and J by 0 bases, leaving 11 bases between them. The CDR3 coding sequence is TGCGCCAGCACTGGACCGCTTAGCACAGATACGCAGTATTTT. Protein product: CASTGPLSTDTQYF.

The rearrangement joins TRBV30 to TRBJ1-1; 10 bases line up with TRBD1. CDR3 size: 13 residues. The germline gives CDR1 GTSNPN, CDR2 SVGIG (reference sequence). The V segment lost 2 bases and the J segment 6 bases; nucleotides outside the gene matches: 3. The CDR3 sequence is CAWSSGTGAEAFF. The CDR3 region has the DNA TGTGCCTGGAGTTCCGGGACAGGGGCTGAAGCTTTCTTT.

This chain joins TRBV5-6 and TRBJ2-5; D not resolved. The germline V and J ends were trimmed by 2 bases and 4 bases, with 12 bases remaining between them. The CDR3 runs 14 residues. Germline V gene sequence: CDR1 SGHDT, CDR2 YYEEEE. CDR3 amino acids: CASSLSSSTETQYF. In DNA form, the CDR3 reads TGTGCCAGCAGCTTATCTAGTTCGACAGAGACCCAGTACTTC.

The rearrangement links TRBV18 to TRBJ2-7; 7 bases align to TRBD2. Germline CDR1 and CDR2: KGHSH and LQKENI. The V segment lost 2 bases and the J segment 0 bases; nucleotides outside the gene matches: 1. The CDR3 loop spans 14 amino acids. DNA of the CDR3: TGTGCCAGCTCACCAGGGGGGGACTCCTACGAGCAGTACTTC. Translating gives CASSPGGDSYEQYF.

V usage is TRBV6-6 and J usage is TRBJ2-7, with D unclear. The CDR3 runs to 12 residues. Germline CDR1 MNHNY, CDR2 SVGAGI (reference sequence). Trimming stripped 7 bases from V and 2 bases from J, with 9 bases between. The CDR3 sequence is CASTAPAYEQYF. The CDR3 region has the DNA TGTGCCAGCACCGCGCCAGCCTACGAGCAGTACTTC.

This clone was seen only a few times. CDR3 loop: CASRGLATYNEQFF. The CDR3 coding sequence is TGTGCCAGCAGAGGACTAGCGACCTACAATGAGCAGTTCTTC. The gene calls are TRBV6-5 and TRBJ2-1; 9 nucleotides agree with TRBD2. Looked up from germline, CDR1 is MNHEY and CDR2 is SVGAGI. V gave up 6 bases and J gave up 2 bases; unmatched junction bases: 2. The CDR3 contains 14 residues.

CDR3 DNA sequence: TGTGCCAGCAATGCGGGGCGGGGGTTTAATGAAAAACTGTTTTTT. Translating gives CASNAGRGFNEKLFF. V is TRBV6-5 and J is TRBJ1-4; possible D gene TRBD1, 5 bases. Per germline, CDR1 MNHEY and CDR2 SVGAGI. The CDR3 spans 15 residues. V shed 7 bases and J shed 4 bases, with 16 bases lying between them.

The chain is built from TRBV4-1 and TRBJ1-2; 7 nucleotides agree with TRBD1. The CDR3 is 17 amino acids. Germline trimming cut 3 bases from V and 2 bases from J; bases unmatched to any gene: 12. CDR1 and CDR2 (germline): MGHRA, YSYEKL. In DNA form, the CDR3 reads TGCGCCAGCAGCCATCCACCGAGCACAGGGGCCAACTATGGCTACACCTTC. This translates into CASSHPPSTGANYGYTF.